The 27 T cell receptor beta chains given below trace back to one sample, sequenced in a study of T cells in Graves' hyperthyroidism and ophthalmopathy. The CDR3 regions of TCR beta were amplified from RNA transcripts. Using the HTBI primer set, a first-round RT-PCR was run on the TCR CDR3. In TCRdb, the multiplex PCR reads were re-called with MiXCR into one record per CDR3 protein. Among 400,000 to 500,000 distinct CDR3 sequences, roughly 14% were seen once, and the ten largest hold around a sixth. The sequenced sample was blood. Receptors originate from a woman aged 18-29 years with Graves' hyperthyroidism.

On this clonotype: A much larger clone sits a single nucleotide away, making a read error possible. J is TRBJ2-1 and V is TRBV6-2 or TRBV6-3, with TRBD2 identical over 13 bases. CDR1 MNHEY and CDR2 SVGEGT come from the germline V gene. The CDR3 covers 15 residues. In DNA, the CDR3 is TGTGCCACATGGACTAGCGGGGGACACAAGAATGAGCGGTTCTTC. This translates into CATWTSGGHKNERFF.

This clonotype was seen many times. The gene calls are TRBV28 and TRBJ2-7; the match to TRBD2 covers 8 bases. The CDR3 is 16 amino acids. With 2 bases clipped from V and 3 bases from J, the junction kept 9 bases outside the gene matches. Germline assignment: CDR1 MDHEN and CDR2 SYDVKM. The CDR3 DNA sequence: TGTGCCAGCAGTTTACCCGGGGCGGGAGGATTCTACGAGCAGTACTTC. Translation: CASSLPGAGGFYEQYF.

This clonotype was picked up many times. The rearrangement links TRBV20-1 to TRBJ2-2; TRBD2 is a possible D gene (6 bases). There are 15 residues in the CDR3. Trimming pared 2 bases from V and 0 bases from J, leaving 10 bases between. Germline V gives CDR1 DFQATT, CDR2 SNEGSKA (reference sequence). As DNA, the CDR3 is TGCAGTGCTAGACCTGGCGGGGCGAACACCGGGGAGCTGTTTTTT. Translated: CSARPGGANTGELFF.

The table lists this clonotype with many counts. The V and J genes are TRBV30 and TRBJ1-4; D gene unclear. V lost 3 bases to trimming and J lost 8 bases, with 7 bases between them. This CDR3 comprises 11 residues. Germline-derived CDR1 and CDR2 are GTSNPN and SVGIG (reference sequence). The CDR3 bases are TGTGCCTGGAGGAGAATGGAAAAACTGTTTTTT. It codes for CAWRRMEKLFF.

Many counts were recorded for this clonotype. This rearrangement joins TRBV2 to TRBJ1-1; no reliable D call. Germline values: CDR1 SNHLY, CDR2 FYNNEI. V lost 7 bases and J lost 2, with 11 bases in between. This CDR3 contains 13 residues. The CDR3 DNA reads TGTGCCAGCATTAGAGGGATAAACACTGAAGCTTTCTTT. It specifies CASIRGINTEAFF.

CDR3 sequence reads: CASSIVEYRGRPEAFF. CDR3 sequence (DNA): TGTGCCAGTAGTATAGTTGAGTACAGGGGGCGTCCTGAAGCTTTCTTT. The chain employs TRBV19 and TRBJ1-1; 9 bases match TRBD1. The V and J ends lost 1 base and 6 bases, in that order; junction bases with no gene match: 9. The CDR3 covers 16 residues. Germline V gives CDR1 LNHDA, CDR2 SQIVND (reference sequence). Drawing the rest from reference TRBV19 and TRBJ1-1, the complete variable domain is DGGITQSPKYLFRKEGQNVTLSCEQNLNHDAMYWYRQDPGQGLRLIYYSQIVNDFQKGDIAEGYSVSREKKESFPLTVTSAQKNPTAFYLCASSIVEYRGRPEAFFGQGTRLTVV.

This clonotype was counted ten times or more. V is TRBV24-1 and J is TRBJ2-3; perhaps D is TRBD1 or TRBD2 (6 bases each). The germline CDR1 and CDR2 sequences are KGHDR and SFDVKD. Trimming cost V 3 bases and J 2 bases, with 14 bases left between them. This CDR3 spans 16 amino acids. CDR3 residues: CATSDKGEVVTDTQYF. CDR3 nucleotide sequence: TGTGCCACCAGTGATAAGGGGGAGGTCGTCACAGATACGCAGTATTTT.

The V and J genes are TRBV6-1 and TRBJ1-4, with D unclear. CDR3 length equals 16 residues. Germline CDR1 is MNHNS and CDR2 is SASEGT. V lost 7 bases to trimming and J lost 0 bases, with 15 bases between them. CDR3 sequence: CASTKQRSATNEKLFF. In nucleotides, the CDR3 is TGTGCCAGCACTAAACAGAGAAGTGCAACTAATGAAAAACTGTTTTTT.

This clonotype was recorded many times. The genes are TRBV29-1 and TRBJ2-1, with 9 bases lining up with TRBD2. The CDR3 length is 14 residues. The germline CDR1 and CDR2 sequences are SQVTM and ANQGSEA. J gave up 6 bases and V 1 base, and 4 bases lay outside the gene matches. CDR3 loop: CSVEGGRVFNEQFF. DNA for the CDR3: TGCAGCGTTGAAGGCGGGAGGGTCTTCAATGAGCAGTTCTTC.

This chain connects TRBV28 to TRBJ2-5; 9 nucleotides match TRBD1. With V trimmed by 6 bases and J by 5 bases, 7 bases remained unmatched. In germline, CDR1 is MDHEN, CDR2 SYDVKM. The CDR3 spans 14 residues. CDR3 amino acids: CASRGQGSVETQYF. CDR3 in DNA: TGTGCCAGCAGGGGACAGGGCTCCGTTGAGACCCAGTACTTC. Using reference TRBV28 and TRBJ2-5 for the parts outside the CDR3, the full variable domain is DVKVTQSSRYLVKRTGEKVFLECVQDMDHENMFWYRQDPGLGLRLIYFSYDVKMKEKGDIPEGYSVSREKKERFSLILESASTNQTSMYLCASRGQGSVETQYFGPGTRLLVL.

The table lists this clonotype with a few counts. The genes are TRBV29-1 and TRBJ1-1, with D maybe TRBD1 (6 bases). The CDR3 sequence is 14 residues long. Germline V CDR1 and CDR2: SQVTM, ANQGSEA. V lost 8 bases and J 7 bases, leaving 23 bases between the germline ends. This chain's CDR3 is CSSGGDGGADEAFF. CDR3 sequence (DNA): TGCAGCTCCGGGGGGGACGGGGGCGCGGATGAAGCTTTCTTT.

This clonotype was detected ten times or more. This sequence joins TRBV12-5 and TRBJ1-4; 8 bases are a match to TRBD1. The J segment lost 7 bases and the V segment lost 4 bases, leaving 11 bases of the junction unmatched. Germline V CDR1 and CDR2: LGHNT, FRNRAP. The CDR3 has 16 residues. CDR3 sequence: CASGWMTGVISEKLFF. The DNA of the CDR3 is TGTGCTAGTGGTTGGATGACAGGGGTTATTAGTGAAAAACTGTTTTTT.

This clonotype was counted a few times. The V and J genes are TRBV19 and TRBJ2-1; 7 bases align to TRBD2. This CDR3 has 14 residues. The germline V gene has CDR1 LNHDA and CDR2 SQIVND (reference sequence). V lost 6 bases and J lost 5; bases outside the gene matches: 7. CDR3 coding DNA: TGTGCCAGTAGAATCGGGACTAACCACAATGAGCAGTTCTTC. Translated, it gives CASRIGTNHNEQFF.

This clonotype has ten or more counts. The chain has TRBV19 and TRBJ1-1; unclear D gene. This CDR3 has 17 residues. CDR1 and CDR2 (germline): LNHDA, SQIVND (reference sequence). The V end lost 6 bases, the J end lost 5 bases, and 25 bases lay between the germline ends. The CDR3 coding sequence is TGTGCCAGTAGGCCAGGTGCATGGAGGAGTCGAGGAACTGAAGCTTTCTTT. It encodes CASRPGAWRSRGTEAFF. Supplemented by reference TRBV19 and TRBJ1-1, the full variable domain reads DGGITQSPKYLFRKEGQNVTLSCEQNLNHDAMYWYRQDPGQGLRLIYYSQIVNDFQKGDIAEGYSVSREKKESFPLTVTSAQKNPTAFYLCASRPGAWRSRGTEAFFGQGTRLTVV.

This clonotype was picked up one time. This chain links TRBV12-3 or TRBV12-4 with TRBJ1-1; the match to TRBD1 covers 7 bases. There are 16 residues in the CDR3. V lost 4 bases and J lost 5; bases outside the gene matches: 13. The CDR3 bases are TGTGCCAGCAGTTCCGCAGGGGGGCCTAGGAAGACTGAAGCTTTCTTT. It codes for CASSSAGGPRKTEAFF.

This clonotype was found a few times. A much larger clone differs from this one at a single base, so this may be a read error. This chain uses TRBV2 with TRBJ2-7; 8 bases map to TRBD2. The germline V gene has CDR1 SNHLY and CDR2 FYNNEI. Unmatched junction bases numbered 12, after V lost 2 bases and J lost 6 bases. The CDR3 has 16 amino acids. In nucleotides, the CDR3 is TGTGCCAGCAGTGAAATGTTGGGACTAGTCCCCTGCGAGCAGTACTTC. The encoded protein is CASSEMLGLVPCEQYF.

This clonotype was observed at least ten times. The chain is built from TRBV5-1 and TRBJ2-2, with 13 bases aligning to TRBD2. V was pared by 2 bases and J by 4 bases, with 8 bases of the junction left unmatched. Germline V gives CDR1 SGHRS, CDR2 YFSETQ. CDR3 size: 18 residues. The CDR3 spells CASSFGLAGARGTGELFF. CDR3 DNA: TGCGCCAGCAGCTTCGGACTAGCGGGAGCTCGGGGCACCGGGGAGCTGTTTTTT. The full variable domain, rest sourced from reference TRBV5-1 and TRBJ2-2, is KAGVTQTPRYLIKTRGQQVTLSCSPISGHRSVSWYQQTPGQGLQFLFEYFSETQRNKGNFPGRFSGRQFSNSRSEMNVSTLELGDSALYLCASSFGLAGARGTGELFFGEGSRLTVL.

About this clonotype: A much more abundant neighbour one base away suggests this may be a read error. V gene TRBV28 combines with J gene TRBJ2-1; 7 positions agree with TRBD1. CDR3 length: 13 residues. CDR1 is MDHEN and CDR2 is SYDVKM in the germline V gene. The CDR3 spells CTSRGQYYNEQFF. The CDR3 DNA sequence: TGTACCAGCAGGGGACAGTACTACAATGAGCAGTTCTTC.

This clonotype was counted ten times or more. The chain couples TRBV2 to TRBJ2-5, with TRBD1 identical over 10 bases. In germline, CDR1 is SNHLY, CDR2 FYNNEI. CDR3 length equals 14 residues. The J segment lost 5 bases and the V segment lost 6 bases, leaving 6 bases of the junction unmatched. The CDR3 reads CASRETGGTETQYF. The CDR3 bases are TGTGCCAGCAGAGAGACAGGGGGCACCGAGACCCAGTACTTC.

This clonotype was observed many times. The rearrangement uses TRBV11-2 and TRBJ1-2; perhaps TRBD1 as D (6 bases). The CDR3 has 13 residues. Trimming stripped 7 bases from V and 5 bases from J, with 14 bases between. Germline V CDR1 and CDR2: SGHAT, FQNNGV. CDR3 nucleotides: TGTGCCAGCACCTCACCAGGGGAATATGGCTACACCTTC. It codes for CASTSPGEYGYTF.

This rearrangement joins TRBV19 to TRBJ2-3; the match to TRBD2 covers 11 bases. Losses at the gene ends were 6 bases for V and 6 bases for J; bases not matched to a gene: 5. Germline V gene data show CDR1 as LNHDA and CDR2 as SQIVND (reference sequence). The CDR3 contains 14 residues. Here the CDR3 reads CASSISGRADTQYF. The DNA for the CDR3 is TGTGCCAGTAGCATTAGCGGGAGGGCCGATACGCAGTATTTT. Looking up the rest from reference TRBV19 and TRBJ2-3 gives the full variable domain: DGGITQSPKYLFRKEGQNVTLSCEQNLNHDAMYWYRQDPGQGLRLIYYSQIVNDFQKGDIAEGYSVSREKKESFPLTVTSAQKNPTAFYLCASSISGRADTQYFGPGTRLTVL.

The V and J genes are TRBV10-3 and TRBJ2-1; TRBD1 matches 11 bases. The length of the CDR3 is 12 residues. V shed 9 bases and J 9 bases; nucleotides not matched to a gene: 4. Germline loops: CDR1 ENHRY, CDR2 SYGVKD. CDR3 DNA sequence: TGTGCCATTGGGACAGGGGGAGGTGAGCAGTTCTTC. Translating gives CAIGTGGGEQFF.

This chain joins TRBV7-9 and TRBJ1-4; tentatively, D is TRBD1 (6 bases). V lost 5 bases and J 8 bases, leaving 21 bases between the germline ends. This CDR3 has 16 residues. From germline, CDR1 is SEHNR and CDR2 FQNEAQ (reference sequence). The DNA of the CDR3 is TGTGCCAGCAGCCAAGGGGCGGGGGCGTCTAGAGAAAAACTGTTTTTT. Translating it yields CASSQGAGASREKLFF. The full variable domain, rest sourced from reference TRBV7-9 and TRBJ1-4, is DTGVSQNPRHKITKRGQNVTFRCDPISEHNRLYWYRQTLGQGPEFLTYFQNEAQLEKSRLLSDRFSAERPKGSFSTLEIQRTEQGDSAMYLCASSQGAGASREKLFFGSGTQLSVL.

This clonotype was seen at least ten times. This chain's CDR3 is CASSLEYSYEQYF. Written as DNA, the CDR3 is TGTGCCAGCAGCCTAGAATATTCCTACGAGCAGTACTTC. The V gene is TRBV7-6, the J gene TRBJ2-7; the D is unclear. Trimming took 5 bases from V and 1 from J, leaving 9 bases between them. Germline V gene data show CDR1 as SGHVS and CDR2 as FNYEAQ. The CDR3 totals 13 residues.

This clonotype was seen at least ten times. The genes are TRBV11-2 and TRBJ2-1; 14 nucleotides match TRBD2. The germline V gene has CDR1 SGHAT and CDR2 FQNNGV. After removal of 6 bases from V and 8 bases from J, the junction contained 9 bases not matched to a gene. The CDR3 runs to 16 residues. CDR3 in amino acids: CASRPPGLAGVYEQFF. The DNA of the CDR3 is TGTGCCAGCAGGCCGCCGGGACTAGCGGGAGTTTATGAGCAGTTCTTC.

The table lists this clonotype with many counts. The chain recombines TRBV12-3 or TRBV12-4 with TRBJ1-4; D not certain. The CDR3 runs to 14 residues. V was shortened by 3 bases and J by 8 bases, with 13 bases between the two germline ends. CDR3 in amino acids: CASSFSRASEKLFF. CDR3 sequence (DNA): TGTGCCAGCAGTTTCTCCCGGGCCTCCGAAAAACTGTTTTTT.

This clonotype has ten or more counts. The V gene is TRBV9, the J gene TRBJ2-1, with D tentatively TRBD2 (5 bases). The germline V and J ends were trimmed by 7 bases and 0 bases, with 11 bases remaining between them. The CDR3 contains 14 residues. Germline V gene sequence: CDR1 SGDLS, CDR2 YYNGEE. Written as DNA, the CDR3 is TGTGCCAGCGGACTCGGAAGCTCCTACAATGAGCAGTTCTTC. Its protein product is CASGLGSSYNEQFF. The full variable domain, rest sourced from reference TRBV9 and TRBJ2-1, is DSGVTQTPKHLITATGQRVTLRCSPRSGDLSVYWYQQSLDQGLQFLIQYYNGEERAKGNILERFSAQQFPDLHSELNLSSLELGDSALYFCASGLGSSYNEQFFGPGTRLTVL.